This T cell receptor beta chain stems from a study of technical replicates of blood from several donors. TCRdb's table, derived via immunoSEQ multiplex PCR, lists solely in-frame clones and lacks some. This table has tens of thousands of clones, approximately 95% appearing once. Sequencing was done on a sample of T cells isolated from PBMCs. This TCR came from a human donor in good health.

CDR3 DNA: TGTGCCAGCAGTCCAACTAACTACGAGCAGTACTTC. Protein product: CASSPTNYEQYF. The rearrangement joins TRBV2 to TRBJ2-7; D ambiguous. The V gene's germline CDR1 is SNHLY and CDR2 FYNNEI. V shed 5 bases and J shed 3 bases, with 8 bases lying between them. There are 12 residues in the CDR3.